The clone carrying this T cell receptor beta chain was detected only once. The record originates from a study of blood T cell repertoires in COVID-19. The overall study: The United States, Italy and Spain were the sources of the acute and convalescent COVID-19 samples. The cDNA or gDNA used as material had been derived from T cells, B-cell-depleted T cells, or PBMCs.

This CDR3 is 12 amino acids long. V lost 5 bases and J lost 2; bases outside the gene matches: 3. From germline, CDR1 is SQVTM and CDR2 ANQGSEA. Using immunoSEQ multiplex PCR, the repertoire was profiled, and TCRdb retains in-frame clones only, with some absent. The table lists 210,000 or so clones, 80% of them singletons. The chain employs TRBV29-1 and TRBJ2-7; 7 positions agree with TRBD1. The origin of this receptor is a human donor in a cohort sampled during active COVID-19. Sequencing was performed on peripheral blood. In nucleotides, the CDR3 is TGCAGCGTTCTTGGACAGGCCTACGAGCAGTACTTC. Protein sequence: CSVLGQAYEQYF.